This T cell receptor (beta chain) stems from a study of blood T cell repertoires in COVID-19. The method was immunoSEQ multiplex PCR; TCRdb's version includes in-frame clones alone and lacks a portion of them. The sample holds 300,000 to 400,000 clones, around nine tenths seen once. V lost 2 bases to trimming and J lost 0 bases; unmatched junction nucleotides: 0. The CDR3 spans 16 residues. Germline CDR1 is KGHDR and CDR2 is SFDVKD. The receptor was derived from a woman in her fifties or sixties with active or convalescent COVID-19. The sample taken for sequencing was peripheral blood. The chain employs TRBV24-1 and TRBJ2-1, with 10 bases identical to TRBD1. CDR3 amino acids: CATSDWTGGSYNEQFF. The CDR3 DNA follows: TGTGCCACCAGTGATTGGACAGGGGGCTCCTACAATGAGCAGTTCTTC.